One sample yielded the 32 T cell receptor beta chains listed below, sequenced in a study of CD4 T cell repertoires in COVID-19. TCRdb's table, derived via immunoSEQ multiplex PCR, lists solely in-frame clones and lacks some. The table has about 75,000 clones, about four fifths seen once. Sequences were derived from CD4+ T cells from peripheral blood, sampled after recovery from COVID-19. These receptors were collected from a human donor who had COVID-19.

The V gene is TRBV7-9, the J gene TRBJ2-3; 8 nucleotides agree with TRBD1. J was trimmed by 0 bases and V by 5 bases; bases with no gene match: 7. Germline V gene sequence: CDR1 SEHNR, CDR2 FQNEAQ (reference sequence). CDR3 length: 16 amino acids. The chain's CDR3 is CASSRDRGVSTDTQYF. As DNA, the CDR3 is TGTGCCAGCAGCCGCGACAGGGGAGTAAGCACAGATACGCAGTATTTT.

The CDR3 DNA reads TGTGCCAGTAGTAAAGGGGCGAGAATCACTGAAGCTTTCTTT. Residues: CASSKGARITEAFF. This chain links TRBV19 with TRBJ1-1; maybe TRBD1 (5 bases). The germline V gene has CDR1 LNHDA and CDR2 SQIVND (reference sequence). Trimming removed 4 bases at V and 4 bases at J, with 13 bases between. The length of the CDR3 is 14 residues.

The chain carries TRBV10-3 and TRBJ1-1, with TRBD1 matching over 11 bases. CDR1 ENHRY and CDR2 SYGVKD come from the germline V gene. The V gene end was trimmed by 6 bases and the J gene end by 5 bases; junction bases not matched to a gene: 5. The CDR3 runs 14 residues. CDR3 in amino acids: CAISGQGARTEAFF. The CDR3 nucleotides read TGTGCCATCAGCGGACAGGGGGCGAGGACTGAAGCTTTCTTT.

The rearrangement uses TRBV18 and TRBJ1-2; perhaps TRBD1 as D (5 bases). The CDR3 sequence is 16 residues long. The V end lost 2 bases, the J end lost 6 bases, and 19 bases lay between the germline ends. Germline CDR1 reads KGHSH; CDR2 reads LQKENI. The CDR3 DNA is TGTGCCAGCTCACCAAAGGCAGGTTCTCTAGGGGATGGCTACACCTTC. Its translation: CASSPKAGSLGDGYTF.

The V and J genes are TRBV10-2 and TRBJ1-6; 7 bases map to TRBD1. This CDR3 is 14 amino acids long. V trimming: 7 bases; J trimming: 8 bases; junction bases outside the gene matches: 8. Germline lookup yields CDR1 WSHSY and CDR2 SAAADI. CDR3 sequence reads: CASTATGIDSPLHF. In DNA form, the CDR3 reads TGCGCCAGCACCGCGACAGGGATCGATTCACCCCTCCACTTT.

The CDR3 bases are TGTGCCAGTTCGGACAGGCTATACGAGCAGTACTTC. Its protein product is CASSDRLYEQYF. J is TRBJ2-7 and V is TRBV28; TRBD1 aligns across 7 bases. This CDR3 has 12 amino acids. The germline gives CDR1 MDHEN, CDR2 SYDVKM. Trimming cost V 9 bases and J 4 bases; bases outside gene matches: 6.

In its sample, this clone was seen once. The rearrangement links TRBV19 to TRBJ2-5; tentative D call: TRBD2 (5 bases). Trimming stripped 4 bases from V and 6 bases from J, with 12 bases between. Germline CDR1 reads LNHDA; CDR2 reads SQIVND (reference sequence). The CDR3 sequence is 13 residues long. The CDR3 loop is CASSTSAGKTQYF. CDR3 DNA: TGTGCCAGTAGTACCTCAGCCGGGAAGACCCAGTACTTC.

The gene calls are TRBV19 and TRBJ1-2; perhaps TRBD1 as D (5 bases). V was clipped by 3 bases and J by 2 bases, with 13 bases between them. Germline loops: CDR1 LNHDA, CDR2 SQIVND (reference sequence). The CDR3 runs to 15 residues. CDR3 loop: CASSITLGENYGYTF. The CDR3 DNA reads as TGTGCCAGTAGTATCACCCTGGGGGAAAACTATGGCTACACCTTC.

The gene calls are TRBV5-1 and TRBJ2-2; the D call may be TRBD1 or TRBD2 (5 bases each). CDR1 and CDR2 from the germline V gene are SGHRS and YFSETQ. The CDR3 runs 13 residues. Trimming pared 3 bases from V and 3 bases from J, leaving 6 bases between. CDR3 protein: CASSWDHTGELFF. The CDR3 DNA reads TGCGCCAGCAGCTGGGACCACACCGGGGAGCTGTTTTTT.

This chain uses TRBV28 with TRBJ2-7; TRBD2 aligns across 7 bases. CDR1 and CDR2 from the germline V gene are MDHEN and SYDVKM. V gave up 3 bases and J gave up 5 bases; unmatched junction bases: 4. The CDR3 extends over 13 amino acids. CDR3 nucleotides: TGTGCCAGCAGTTTCCAAGCGGGGAACGAGCAGTACTTC. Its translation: CASSFQAGNEQYF. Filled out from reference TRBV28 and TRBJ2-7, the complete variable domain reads DVKVTQSSRYLVKRTGEKVFLECVQDMDHENMFWYRQDPGLGLRLIYFSYDVKMKEKGDIPEGYSVSREKKERFSLILESASTNQTSMYLCASSFQAGNEQYFGPGTRLTVT.

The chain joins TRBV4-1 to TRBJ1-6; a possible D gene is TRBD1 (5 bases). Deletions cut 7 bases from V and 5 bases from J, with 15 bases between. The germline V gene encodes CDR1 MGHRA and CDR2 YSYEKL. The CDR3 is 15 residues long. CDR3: CASTPMGGDNSPLHF. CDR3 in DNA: TGCGCCAGCACCCCAATGGGGGGGGATAATTCACCCCTCCACTTT.

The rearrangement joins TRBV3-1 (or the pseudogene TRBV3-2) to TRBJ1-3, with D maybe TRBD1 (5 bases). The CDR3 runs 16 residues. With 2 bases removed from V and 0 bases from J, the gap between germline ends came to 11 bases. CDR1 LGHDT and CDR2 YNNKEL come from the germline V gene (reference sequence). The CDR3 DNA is TGTGCCAGCAGCCAAAGGGACGGCGTCTCTGGAAACACCATATATTTT. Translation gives CASSQRDGVSGNTIYF.

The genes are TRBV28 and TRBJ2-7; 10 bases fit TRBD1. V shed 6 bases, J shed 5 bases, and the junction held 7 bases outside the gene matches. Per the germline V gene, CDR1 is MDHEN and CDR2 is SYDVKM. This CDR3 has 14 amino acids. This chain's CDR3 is CASRVRDRGDEQYF. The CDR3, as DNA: TGTGCCAGCAGGGTCCGGGACAGGGGTGACGAGCAGTACTTC.

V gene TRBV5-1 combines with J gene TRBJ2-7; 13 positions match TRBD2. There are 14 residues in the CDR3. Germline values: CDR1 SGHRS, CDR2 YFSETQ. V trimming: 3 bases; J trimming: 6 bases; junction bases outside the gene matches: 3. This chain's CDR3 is CASSSGLAGVEQYF. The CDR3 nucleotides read TGCGCCAGCAGCTCTGGACTAGCGGGAGTCGAGCAGTACTTC.

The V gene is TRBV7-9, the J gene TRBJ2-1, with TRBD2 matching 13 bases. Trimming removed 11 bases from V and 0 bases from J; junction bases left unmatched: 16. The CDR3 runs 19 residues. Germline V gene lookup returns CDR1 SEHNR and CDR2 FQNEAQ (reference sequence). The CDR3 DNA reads TGTGCCCTCCAGCTTGAGAGACTAGCGGGAGGCTTCTCCTACAATGAGCAGTTCTTC. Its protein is CALQLERLAGGFSYNEQFF.

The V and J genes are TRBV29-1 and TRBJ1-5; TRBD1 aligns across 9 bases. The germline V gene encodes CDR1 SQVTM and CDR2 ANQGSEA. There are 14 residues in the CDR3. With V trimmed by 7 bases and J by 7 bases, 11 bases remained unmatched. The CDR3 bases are TGCAGCGCCGCCGGACAGGGGCTAGGGCAGCCCCAGCATTTT. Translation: CSAAGQGLGQPQHF.

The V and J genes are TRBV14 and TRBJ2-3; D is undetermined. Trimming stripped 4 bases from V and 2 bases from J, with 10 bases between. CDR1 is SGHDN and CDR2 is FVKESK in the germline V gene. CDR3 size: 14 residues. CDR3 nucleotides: TGTGCCAGCAGCCGCGTGGGGTACACAGATACGCAGTATTTT. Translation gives CASSRVGYTDTQYF.

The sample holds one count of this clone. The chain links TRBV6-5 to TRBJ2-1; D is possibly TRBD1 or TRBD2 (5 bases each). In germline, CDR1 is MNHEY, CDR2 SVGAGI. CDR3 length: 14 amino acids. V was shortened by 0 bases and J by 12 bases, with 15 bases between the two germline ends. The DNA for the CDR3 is TGTGCCAGCAGTTACTCGGCCGGGGCAGAGGGGCAGTTCTTC. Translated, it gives CASSYSAGAEGQFF.

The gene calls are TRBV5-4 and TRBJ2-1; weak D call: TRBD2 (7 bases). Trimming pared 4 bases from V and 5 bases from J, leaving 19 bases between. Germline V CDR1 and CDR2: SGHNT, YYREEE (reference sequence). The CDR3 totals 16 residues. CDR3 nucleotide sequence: TGTGCCAGCAGCCTATCGATGGGGGGGCTTAACAATGAGCAGTTCTTC. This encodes CASSLSMGGLNNEQFF. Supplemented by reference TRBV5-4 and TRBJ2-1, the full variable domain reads ETGVTQSPTHLIKTRGQQVTLRCSSQSGHNTVSWYQQALGQGPQFIFQYYREEENGRGNFPPRFSGLQFPNYSSELNVNALELDDSALYLCASSLSMGGLNNEQFFGPGTRLTVL.

The CDR3 region is CASSRGRVYEQYF. Written as DNA, the CDR3 is TGTGCCAGCAGTCGAGGACGGGTCTACGAGCAGTACTTC. This chain uses TRBV3-1 (or the pseudogene TRBV3-2) with TRBJ2-7; D remains ambiguous. The ends were cut back, 6 bases at V and 3 bases at J, with 12 bases in the middle. There are 13 residues in the CDR3. Per germline, CDR1 LGHDT and CDR2 YNNKEL (reference sequence).

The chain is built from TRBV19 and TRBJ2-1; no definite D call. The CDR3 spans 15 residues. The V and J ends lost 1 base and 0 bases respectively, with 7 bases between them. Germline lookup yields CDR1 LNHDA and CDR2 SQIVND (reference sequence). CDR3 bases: TGTGCCAGTAGTATAGGATCCCACTCCTACAATGAGCAGTTCTTC. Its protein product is CASSIGSHSYNEQFF.

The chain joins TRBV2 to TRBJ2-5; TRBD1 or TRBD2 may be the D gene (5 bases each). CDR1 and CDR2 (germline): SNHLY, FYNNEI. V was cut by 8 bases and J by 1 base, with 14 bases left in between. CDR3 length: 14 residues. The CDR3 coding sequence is TGTGCCAGCGTACAGGACTCGACCCAAGAGACCCAGTACTTC. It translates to CASVQDSTQETQYF.

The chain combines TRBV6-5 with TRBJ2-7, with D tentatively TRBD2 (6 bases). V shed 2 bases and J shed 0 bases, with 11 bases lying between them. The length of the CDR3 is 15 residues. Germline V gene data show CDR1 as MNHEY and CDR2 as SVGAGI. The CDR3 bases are TGTGCCAGCAGTTACGTGGCGGGGAGCTCCTACGAGCAGTACTTC. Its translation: CASSYVAGSSYEQYF.

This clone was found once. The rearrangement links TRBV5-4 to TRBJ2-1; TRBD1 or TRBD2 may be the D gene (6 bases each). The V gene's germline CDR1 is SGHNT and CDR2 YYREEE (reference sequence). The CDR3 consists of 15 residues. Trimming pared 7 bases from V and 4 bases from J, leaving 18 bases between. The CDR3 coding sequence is TGTGCCAGCGGAGGAGACGGGGGCGGATACAATGAGCAGTTCTTC. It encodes CASGGDGGGYNEQFF.

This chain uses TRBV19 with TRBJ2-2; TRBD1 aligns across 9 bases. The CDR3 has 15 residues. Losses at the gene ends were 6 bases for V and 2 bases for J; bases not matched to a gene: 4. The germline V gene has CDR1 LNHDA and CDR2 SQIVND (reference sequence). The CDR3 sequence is CASRPGQGNTGELFF. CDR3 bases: TGTGCCAGTAGACCGGGACAGGGAAACACCGGGGAGCTGTTTTTT.

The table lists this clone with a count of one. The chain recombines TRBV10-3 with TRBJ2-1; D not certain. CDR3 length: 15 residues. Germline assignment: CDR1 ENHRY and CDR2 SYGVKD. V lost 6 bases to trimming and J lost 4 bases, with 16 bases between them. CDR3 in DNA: TGTGCCATCAGGTCTACGGCGGCAGTTTACAATGAGCAGTTCTTC. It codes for CAIRSTAAVYNEQFF.

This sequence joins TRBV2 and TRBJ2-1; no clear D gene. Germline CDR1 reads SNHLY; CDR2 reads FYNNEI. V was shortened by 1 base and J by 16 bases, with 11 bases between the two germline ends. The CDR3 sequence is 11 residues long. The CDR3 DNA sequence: TGTGCCAGCAGTGAAGAAAGGGTCCTCTTCTTC. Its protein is CASSEERVLFF.

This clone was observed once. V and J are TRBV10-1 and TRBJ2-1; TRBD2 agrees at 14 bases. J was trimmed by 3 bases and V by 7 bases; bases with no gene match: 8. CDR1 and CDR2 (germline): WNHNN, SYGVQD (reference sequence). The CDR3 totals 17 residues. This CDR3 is CASNTGTSGSNYNEQFF. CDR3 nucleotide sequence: TGCGCCAGCAATACCGGGACTAGCGGGAGTAACTACAATGAGCAGTTCTTC.

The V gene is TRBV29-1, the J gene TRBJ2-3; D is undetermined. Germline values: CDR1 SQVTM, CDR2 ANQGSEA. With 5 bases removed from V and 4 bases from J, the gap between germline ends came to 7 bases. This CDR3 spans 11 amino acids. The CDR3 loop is CSVLGPDTQYF. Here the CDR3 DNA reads TGCAGCGTTCTAGGGCCAGATACGCAGTATTTT.

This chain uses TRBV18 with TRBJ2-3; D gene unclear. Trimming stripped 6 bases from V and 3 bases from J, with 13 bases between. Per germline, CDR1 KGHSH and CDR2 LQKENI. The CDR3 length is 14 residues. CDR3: CASSLPARTDTQYF. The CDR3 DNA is TGTGCCAGCTCGTTACCGGCGCGTACAGATACGCAGTATTTT.

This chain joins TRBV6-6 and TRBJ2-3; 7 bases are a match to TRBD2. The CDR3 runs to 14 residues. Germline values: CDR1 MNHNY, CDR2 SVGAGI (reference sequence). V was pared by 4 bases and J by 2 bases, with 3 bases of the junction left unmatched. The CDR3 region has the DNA TGTGCCAGCAGTTTCCGGGGGGTCACAGATACGCAGTATTTT. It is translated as CASSFRGVTDTQYF.

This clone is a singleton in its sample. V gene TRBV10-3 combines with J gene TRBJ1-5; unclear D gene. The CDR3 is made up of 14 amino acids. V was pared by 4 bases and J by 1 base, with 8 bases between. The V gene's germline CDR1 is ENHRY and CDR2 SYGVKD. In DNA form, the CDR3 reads TGTGCCATCAGTGGGGCAGGAAGCAATCAGCCCCAGCATTTT. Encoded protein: CAISGAGSNQPQHF.